This T cell receptor beta chain came from a study of blood T cell repertoires in COVID-19. In the study overall: Donors in the United States, Italy and Spain gave samples during acute or convalescent COVID-19. T cells, B-cell-depleted T cells, or PBMCs supplied cDNA or gDNA.

Original processing methods: Estimation of nucleated cell counts was performed using reference gene primer amplification. Only in-frame clones appear in the TCRdb table, and some are missing; sequencing was by immunoSEQ multiplex PCR. Clonal size and the V and J genes are those of that table, whereas D and trimming came from the DNA. Seen here are 150,000 to 200,000 clones, around nine tenths observed once, and the top ten hold less than 6.5%. The length of the CDR3 is 16 residues. The V end lost 3 bases, the J end lost 1 base, and 13 bases lay between the germline ends. Germline V gives CDR1 LNHDA, CDR2 SQIVND (reference sequence).

The chain recombines TRBV19 with TRBJ1-5, with D possibly matching TRBD1 (5 bases). The TCR originated in a human donor in a cohort sampled during active COVID-19. Sequencing input: peripheral blood. CDR3 region: CASSIGGGRSNQPQHF. Here the CDR3 DNA reads TGTGCCAGTAGTATCGGGGGAGGTCGGAGCAATCAGCCCCAGCATTTT.